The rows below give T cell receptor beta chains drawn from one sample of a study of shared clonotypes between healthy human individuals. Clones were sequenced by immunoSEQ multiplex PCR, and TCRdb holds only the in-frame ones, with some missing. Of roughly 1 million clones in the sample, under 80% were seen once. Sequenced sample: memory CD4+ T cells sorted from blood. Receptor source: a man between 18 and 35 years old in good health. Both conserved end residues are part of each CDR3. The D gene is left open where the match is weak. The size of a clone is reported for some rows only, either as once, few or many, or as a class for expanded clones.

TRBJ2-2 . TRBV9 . TGTGCCAGCAGCGTACAGCACATAGGGACCGGGGAGCTGTTTTTT CASSVQHIGTGELFF
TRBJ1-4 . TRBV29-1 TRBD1 TGCAGCGCCAGGGGGGGGACTAATGAAAAACTGTTTTTT CSARGGTNEKLFF
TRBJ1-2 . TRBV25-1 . TGTGCCAGCAGTGACCTAATTACAGGCGACGGCTACACCTTC CASSDLITGDGYTF
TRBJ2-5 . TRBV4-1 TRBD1 TGCGCCAGCAGCCAATCCGGGACAGAGAAAGAGACCCAGTACTTC CASSQSGTEKETQYF
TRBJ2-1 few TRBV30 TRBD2 TGTGCCTGGATAGCTAGCGGGAGTTACAATGAGCAGTTCTTC CAWIASGSYNEQFF
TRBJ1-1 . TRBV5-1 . TGCGCCAGCAGCTGGGACACCACTGAAGCTTTCTTT CASSWDTTEAFF
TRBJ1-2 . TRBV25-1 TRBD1 TGTGCCAGCAGTGCCCAGGAGGCCAGGGGGAACTATGGCTACACCTTC CASSAQEARGNYGYTF
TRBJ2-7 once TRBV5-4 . TGTGCCACTGGGCCGGGAGCCTCCTACGAGCAGTACTTC CATGPGASYEQYF
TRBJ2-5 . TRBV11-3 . TGTGCCAGCAGCCACCGAGGGAAGACCCAGTACTTC CASSHRGKTQYF
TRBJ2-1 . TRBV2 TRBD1 TGTGCCAGCAGTCGACAGGGGTCGGGATTAGGGGAGCAGTTCTTC CASSRQGSGLGEQFF
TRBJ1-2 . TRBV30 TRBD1 TGTGCCTGGAAGTCGGGACAGTCTAACTATGGCTACACCTTC CAWKSGQSNYGYTF
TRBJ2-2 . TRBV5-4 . TGTGCCAGCAGCTCGCCCTCGAGCACCGGGGAGCTGTTTTTT CASSSPSSTGELFF
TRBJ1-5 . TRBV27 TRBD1 TGTGCCAGCAGTTTTGACAGGGATCGGCCCCAGCATTTT CASSFDRDRPQHF
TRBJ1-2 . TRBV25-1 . TGTGCCACTTCTCGGACGGGGGGATATGGCTACACCTTC CATSRTGGYGYTF
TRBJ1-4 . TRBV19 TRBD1 TGTGCCAGTAGGCTCAGGGGGGAAAAACTGTTTTTT CASRLRGEKLFF
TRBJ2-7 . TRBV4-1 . TGCGCCAGCAGCCGTCCGGGGCAAAGGGACGAGCAGTACTTC CASSRPGQRDEQYF
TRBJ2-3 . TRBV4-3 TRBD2 TGCGCCAGCAGCCAAGACCACGAGACTAGCGCTACTGATACGCAGTATTTT CASSQDHETSATDTQYF
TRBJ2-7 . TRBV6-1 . TGTGCCAGCAGGTTATTGTCAGGGTTCTACGAGCAGTACTTC CASRLLSGFYEQYF
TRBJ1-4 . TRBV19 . TGTGCCAGTAGTATACAGGGAAAAGAAAAACTGTTTTTT CASSIQGKEKLFF
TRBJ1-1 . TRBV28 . TGTGCCAGCAGCTTTAGCACGGCGGGACCCCTGGGCACTGAAGCTTTCTTT CASSFSTAGPLGTEAFF
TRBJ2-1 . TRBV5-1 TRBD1 TGCGCCAGCAGCTTGGGGGGGACAGGATACAATGAGCAGTTCTTC CASSLGGTGYNEQFF
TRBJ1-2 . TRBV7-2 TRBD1 TGTGCCAGCAGCCTTGGACAGGGGGAGTATGGCTACACCTTC CASSLGQGEYGYTF
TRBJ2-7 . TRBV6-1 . TGTGCCAGCAGTGTATTGTCGAGCGAGCAGTACTTC CASSVLSSEQYF
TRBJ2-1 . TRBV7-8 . TGTGCCAGCAGCTTAGCGGTACCCCTCTACAATGAGCAGTTCTTC CASSLAVPLYNEQFF
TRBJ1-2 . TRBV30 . TGTGCCTGGAGTCCGGAGACTCCGAACTATGGCTACACCTTC CAWSPETPNYGYTF
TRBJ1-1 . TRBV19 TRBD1 TGTGCCAGTAGTATCCGACAGGGTCACACTGAAGCTTTCTTT CASSIRQGHTEAFF
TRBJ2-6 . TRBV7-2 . TGTGCCAGCAGCTTAACTGCCCGCTCTGGGGCCAACGTCCTGACTTTC CASSLTARSGANVLTF
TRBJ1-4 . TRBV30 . TGTGCCTGGAGGAATTGGGAAGAAAAACTGTTTTTT CAWRNWEEKLFF
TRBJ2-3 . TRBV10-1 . TGCGCCACCGGGACTAGCACAGATACGCAGTATTTT CATGTSTDTQYF
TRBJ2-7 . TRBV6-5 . TGTGCCAGCAGTTACCTTACAGGGTCGGGCTCCTACGAGCAGTACTTC CASSYLTGSGSYEQYF
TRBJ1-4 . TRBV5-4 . TGTGCCAGCAGCCTCCTCGGGCAGGGGAATGAAAAACTGTTTTTT CASSLLGQGNEKLFF
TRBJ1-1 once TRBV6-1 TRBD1 TGTGCCAGCAGTGCGGGGGGACAGGGAAGGATGAACACTGAAGCTTTCTTT CASSAGGQGRMNTEAFF
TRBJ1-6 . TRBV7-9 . TGTGCCAGCAGCTCACGGGACGCCGGGGCTTATAATTCACCCCTCCACTTT CASSSRDAGAYNSPLHF
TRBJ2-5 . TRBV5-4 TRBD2 TGTGCCAGCAGCTCTGGGACTAACCAAGAGACCCAGTACTTC CASSSGTNQETQYF
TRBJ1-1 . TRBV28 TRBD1 TGTGCCAGCAGTAGCCCGGGACAGAAGGGCACTGAAGCTTTCTTT CASSSPGQKGTEAFF
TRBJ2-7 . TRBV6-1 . TGTGCCAGCAGTGATCCCCGGGCCGCAGTGGCCCTCGAGCAGTACTTC CASSDPRAAVALEQYF
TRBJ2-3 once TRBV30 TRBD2 TGTGCCTGGAGTATTCAACGGACTAGCGGGGTCACAGATACGCAGTATTTT CAWSIQRTSGVTDTQYF
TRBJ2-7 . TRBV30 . TGTGCCTGGGGGCCTTTTTCCTACGAGCAGTACTTC CAWGPFSYEQYF
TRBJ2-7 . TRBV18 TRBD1 TGTGCCAGCTCACCACTACAGGGGTGGGGCGAGCAGTACTTC CASSPLQGWGEQYF
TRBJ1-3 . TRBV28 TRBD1 TGCGGGACAGGTAGTGTTGGAAACACCATATATTTT CGTGSVGNTIYF
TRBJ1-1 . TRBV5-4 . TGTGCCAGCAGCCAAGGGGGTTACATGAACACTGAAGCTTTCTTT CASSQGGYMNTEAFF
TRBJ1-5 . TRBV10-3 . TGTGCCATCAGTGAGTCACTCGGGACCGCTCGGCCCCAGCATTTT CAISESLGTARPQHF
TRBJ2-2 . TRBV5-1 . TGCGCCAGCAGCTTGGCGCCCACAGGGACCGGGGAGCTGTTTTTT CASSLAPTGTGELFF
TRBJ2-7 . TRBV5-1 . TGCGCCAGCAGCTTGGAACAGGGTCCATACGAGCAGTACTTC CASSLEQGPYEQYF
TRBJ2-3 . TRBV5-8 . TGTGCCAGCAGCTTGCAGGGATTATCTAGCACAGATACGCAGTATTTT CASSLQGLSSTDTQYF
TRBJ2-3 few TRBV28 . TGTGCCAGCAGCCCCCTCTATGGAAGCACAGATACGCAGTATTTT CASSPLYGSTDTQYF